This T cell receptor (beta chain) is drawn from a study of T cell repertoires in cytomegalovirus infection. Overall study: Public TCR beta signature analysis indicated the presence of both CMV infection and matching HLA type. Notes on the study in general: It was HLA-C-restricted CMV-specific TCR beta clonotypes that dominated the response ex vivo. Public TCR beta family frequency separated CMV-and-HLA carriers, including in an independent cohort.

The sample holds a few counts of this clonotype. Its cognate antigen is unknown. Trimming removed 2 bases from V and 5 bases from J, with 9 bases in between. This CDR3 has 13 residues. The V gene's germline CDR1 is MNHEY and CDR2 SMNVEV (reference sequence). MiXCR, run by TCRdb on the reads, gives a single entry per CDR3 protein. The data show a few hundred thousand distinct CDR3 sequences, 22% seen once. The sample comprised CD8+ T cells from PBMCs. The J gene is TRBJ1-2, the V gene TRBV27; D is unresolved. The TCR originated in a human donor in good health (CMV status not recorded). Some clones in this sample may be carry-over from other donors' samples. CDR3 bases: TGTGCCAGCAGTTTAGGCAAGTTTTATGGCTACACCTTC. This translates into CASSLGKFYGYTF.